This T cell receptor beta chain emerged from a study of a mutant IDH1 vaccine in newly diagnosed glioma. As for the study in general: Initiation of the vaccine course occurred 4-6 weeks after radiotherapy alone, or alongside temozolomide cycles. Previous care, which was radiotherapy, temozolomide, or both, most often involved both.

Germline V CDR1 and CDR2: SGHAT, FQNNGV. After removal of 2 bases from V and 7 bases from J, the junction contained 7 bases not matched to a gene. The CDR3 is made up of 15 amino acids. As to time point: week 35, safety follow-up. What each vaccine dose contained was 300 ug of mutant IDH1 20-mer peptide, accompanied by topical imiquimod. The assay was immunoSEQ multiplex PCR, and TCRdb's table has in-frame clones only and misses some. This sample has tens of thousands of clones, with roughly 78% found just once. A note on this clone: The antigen remains undetermined.

The material sequenced was PBMCs, taken from a glioma patient whose treatment included an IDH1 peptide vaccine. This TCR came from a man in his forties with glioma. Some clones in this sample may be carry-over from other donors' samples. V usage is TRBV11-2 and J usage is TRBJ1-5; TRBD1 agrees at 8 bases. Written as DNA, the CDR3 is TGTGCCAGCAGCTTAAACAGGGGGACGGGGCAGCCCCAGCATTTT. The encoded protein is CASSLNRGTGQPQHF.